Sequencing of this TCR beta chain was carried out in a study of OX40 agonist ivuxolimab in advanced cancers. Background on the study: Those enrolled were 82.7% male, with a mean age of 60 years and ages from about 20 to 85.

Measured with immunoSEQ multiplex PCR; TCRdb has only the in-frame clones, and not every one. This table holds some 66,000 clones, about nine tenths found once. V lost 5 bases, J lost 0 bases, and 15 bases lay in between. The CDR3 runs to 16 residues. Germline V CDR1 and CDR2: LNHDA, SQIVND (reference sequence). In the case of this clone: Antigen unknown.

Study-level points and caveats: At 0.1-3.0 mg/kg, partial responders had clonal expansion among the lowest observed. Averaging showed that CD8+ T cells had more expanded clones than CD4+ did.

The receptor was derived from an adult with an advanced solid tumor such as melanoma, head and neck, liver or kidney cancer. The sequencing here drew on CD4+ or CD8+ T cells sorted from blood, taken in a trial of the OX40 agonist ivuxolimab. The V call is TRBV19, the J call TRBJ2-3; either TRBD1 or TRBD2 may supply D (6 bases each). In nucleotides, the CDR3 is TGTGCCAGTAGTCACGAGGGGGGACCTAGCACAGATACGCAGTATTTT. It encodes CASSHEGGPSTDTQYF.